These 11 T cell receptor beta chains were all obtained from the same sample, sequenced in a study of a mutant IDH1 vaccine in newly diagnosed glioma. This sample's time point: week 47, end of study. Vaccine doses each comprised 300 ug of mutant IDH1 20-mer peptide, with topical imiquimod. These receptors are not linked to any known antigen. Here immunoSEQ multiplex PCR was the method, and the copy in TCRdb shows in-frame clones only, minus some. This sample has approximately 84,000 clones, with 70% to 90% found just once. This specimen was PBMCs, taken from a glioma patient whose treatment included an IDH1 peptide vaccine. Source of these receptors: a man aged 40-50 years with glioma.

The rearrangement links TRBV7-2 to TRBJ2-5; no clear D. The CDR3 contains 14 residues. The germline V gene encodes CDR1 SGHTA and CDR2 FQGNSA. V lost 5 bases to trimming and J lost 5 bases, with 15 bases between them. The CDR3 sequence is CASSPTQLGETQYF. CDR3 nucleotide sequence: TGTGCCAGCAGCCCCACGCAGCTCGGGGAGACCCAGTACTTC. Variable domain in full (rest from reference TRBV7-2 and TRBJ2-5): GAGVSQSPSNKVTEKGKDVELRCDPISGHTALYWYRQSLGQGLEFLIYFQGNSAPDKSGLPSDRFSAERTGGSVSTLTIQRTQQEDSAVYLCASSPTQLGETQYFGPGTRLLVL.

The chain recombines TRBV5-4 with TRBJ1-2; no definite D call. Between the trimmed V and J ends, which lost 5 bases and 3 bases, there was a span of 14 bases. CDR1 and CDR2 (germline): SGHNT, YYREEE (reference sequence). This CDR3 comprises 14 residues. The DNA for the CDR3 is TGTGCCAGCAGTTACGTGACTTTAGACTATGGCTACACCTTC. Its protein product is CASSYVTLDYGYTF.

This CDR3 reads CASSQPPSGGNTGELFF. Here the CDR3 DNA reads TGTGCCAGCAGCCAGCCCCCTAGCGGGGGGAACACCGGGGAGCTGTTTTTT. The rearrangement uses TRBV4-2 and TRBJ2-2; TRBD2 matches 10 bases. Germline V lookup: CDR1 LGHNA, CDR2 YNFKEQ. CDR3 length: 17 residues. The junction had 5 bases not matched to a gene; V was cut back by 3 bases and J by 1 base.

The V call is TRBV4-2, the J call TRBJ2-2; D gene ambiguous. Deletions cut 0 bases from V and 1 base from J, with 12 bases between. CDR1 is LGHNA and CDR2 is YNFKEQ in the germline V gene. The CDR3 spans 17 residues. CDR3 DNA sequence: TGTGCCAGCAGCCAAGATCGTGACTCCTTGAACACCGGGGAGCTGTTTTTT. Protein: CASSQDRDSLNTGELFF.

V and J are TRBV6-6 and TRBJ1-1; 7 bases align to TRBD1. Germline V gene data show CDR1 as MNHNY and CDR2 as SVGAGI (reference sequence). The CDR3 extends over 14 amino acids. After removal of 5 bases from V and 1 base from J, the junction contained 4 bases not matched to a gene. The CDR3 DNA is TGTGCCAGCAGTCACAGGGGATCGAACACTGAAGCTTTCTTT. It translates to CASSHRGSNTEAFF.

The chain is built from TRBV2 and TRBJ2-4; D perhaps matches TRBD2 (6 bases). CDR1 and CDR2 from the germline V gene are SNHLY and FYNNEI. V lost 3 bases and J 7 bases, leaving 10 bases between the germline ends. The CDR3 spans 13 residues. The CDR3 spells CASSEVRGNIQYF. DNA of the CDR3: TGTGCCAGCAGTGAGGTCCGGGGGAACATTCAGTACTTC.

The chain links TRBV28 to TRBJ2-1; D is ambiguous. Germline V CDR1 and CDR2: MDHEN, SYDVKM. Trimming took 1 base from V and 3 from J, leaving 19 bases between them. This CDR3 has 18 amino acids. The CDR3: CASSLYRSGGPFYNEQFF. CDR3 coding DNA: TGTGCCAGCAGTTTATACAGATCTGGCGGACCCTTCTACAATGAGCAGTTCTTC.

The chain recombines TRBV7-2 with TRBJ2-5; TRBD1 matches 7 bases. Per the germline V gene, CDR1 is SGHTA and CDR2 is FQGNSA. The CDR3 covers 15 residues. V lost 6 bases and J lost 1; bases outside the gene matches: 8. CDR3 nucleotides: TGTGCCAGCAGACGAGCCGGGACAGCCCAAGAGACCCAGTACTTC. Protein sequence: CASRRAGTAQETQYF.

The chain couples TRBV19 to TRBJ2-5; D not certain. Looked up from germline, CDR1 is LNHDA and CDR2 is SQIVND (reference sequence). The CDR3 runs to 11 residues. V lost 6 bases to trimming and J lost 5 bases, with 7 bases between them. CDR3 in DNA: TGTGCCAGTAGGAAGGCGGAGACCCAGTACTTC. Protein: CASRKAETQYF.

The chain links TRBV7-9 to TRBJ1-4, with unresolved D. Germline CDR1 reads SEHNR; CDR2 reads FQNEAQ (reference sequence). The CDR3 runs to 15 residues. V shed 5 bases and J shed 2 bases, with 12 bases lying between them. The CDR3 DNA is TGTGCCAGCAGCGGCCCTCTGCGGACTAATGAAAAACTGTTTTTT. Its protein is CASSGPLRTNEKLFF.

The chain joins TRBV9 to TRBJ2-2; TRBD2 agrees at 8 bases. The CDR3 extends over 17 amino acids. Germline CDR1 and CDR2: SGDLS and YYNGEE. J lost 7 bases, V lost 0 bases, and 11 bases had no gene match. This CDR3 is CASSVDPAGAFGGELFF. The CDR3 DNA sequence: TGTGCCAGCAGCGTAGATCCAGCGGGGGCCTTCGGCGGGGAGCTGTTTTTT.